These T cell receptor beta chains were read from a single sample in a study of blood T cell repertoires in COVID-19. The table came from immunoSEQ multiplex PCR; TCRdb's copy has only in-frame clones and leaves some out. The table records about 370,000 clones, more than 70% of them present only once. Sequencing was done on a sample of peripheral blood. Receptor source: a woman aged 25 to 39 with COVID-19, enrolled during active disease. CDR3s include the opening cysteine and the closing phenylalanine or tryptophan. The D gene is left open where the match is weak. Expanded clones are given a class, and other clones once, few, many or no size at all.

TRBD2	TRBJ2-7	14	few	TRBV6-5	TGTGCCAGCAGTTACTCGGGGGGGTCCTACGAGCAGTACTTC	CASSYSGGSYEQYF
NA	TRBJ1-1	14	NA	TRBV3-1/TRBV3-2	TGTGCCAGCAGCCAGGCATCTTGGAACACTGAAGCTTTCTTT	CASSQASWNTEAFF
TRBD2	TRBJ2-2	17	NA	TRBV5-1	TGCGCCAGCAGCCAGCTAGCGGGCCGGGGGGACACCGGGGAGCTGTTTTTT	CASSQLAGRGDTGELFF
NA	TRBJ2-5	17	NA	TRBV6-2/TRBV6-3	TGTGCCAGCAGTTACTACCGAACCGGCGGGGCCCAAGAGACCCAGTACTTC	CASSYYRTGGAQETQYF
TRBD1	TRBJ2-1	14	NA	TRBV7-2	TGTGCCAGCAGCTCGGGACAGGGTCTGAATGAGCAGTTCTTC	CASSSGQGLNEQFF
NA	TRBJ2-7	15	NA	TRBV2	TGTGCCAGCAGTATGAGGGACACTAGGTACTACGAGCAGTACTTC	CASSMRDTRYYEQYF
NA	TRBJ1-5	13	once	TRBV11-3	TGTGCCAGCAGCTTAGATCGCCTATCGCCCCAGCATTTT	CASSLDRLSPQHF
TRBD2	TRBJ2-3	18	NA	TRBV6-2/TRBV6-3	TGTGCCAGCAGTTTTATCCGCGGGGGGCCAACTAGCACAGATACGCAGTATTTT	CASSFIRGGPTSTDTQYF
NA	TRBJ1-6	13	NA	TRBV6-5	TGTGCCAGCGGAGGGAGGGGAGATTCACCCCTCCACTTT	CASGGRGDSPLHF
NA	TRBJ1-2	13	NA	TRBV12-3/TRBV12-4	TGTGCCAGCAGTTTTAGGGGGGGGTCTGGCTACACCTTC	CASSFRGGSGYTF
TRBD2	TRBJ2-1	17	NA	TRBV7-9	TGTGCCAGCAGCTTAGGTATTAGCGGGAGGCCCTACAATGAGCAGTTCTTC	CASSLGISGRPYNEQFF
TRBD2	TRBJ2-1	15	NA	TRBV11-2	TGTGCCAGCAGCTTAGCTAGCGGGGTGGGCAATGAGCAGTTCTTC	CASSLASGVGNEQFF
NA	TRBJ1-1	12	NA	TRBV28	TGTGCCAGCAGTTTAAGCTGGGGAGTAGCTTTCTTT	CASSLSWGVAFF
NA	TRBJ2-7	13	NA	TRBV2	TGTGCCAGCAGGGACGGGGGCTCCTACGAGCAGTACTTC	CASRDGGSYEQYF
NA	TRBJ2-3	12	NA	TRBV19	TGTGCCAGTAGTATACTCGGAGATACGCAGTATTTT	CASSILGDTQYF
NA	TRBJ1-3	15	NA	TRBV6-1	TGTGCCAGCAGTGAAGGGCTCACCTCTGGAAACACCATATATTTT	CASSEGLTSGNTIYF
NA	TRBJ1-5	13	NA	TRBV11-2	TGTGCCAGCAGCTTAGATAATACTCAACCCCAGCATTTT	CASSLDNTQPQHF
NA	TRBJ2-5	17	NA	TRBV5-1	TGCGCCAGCAATTCAGGGACTCGACGATTTATGGCGGAGACCCAGTACTTC	CASNSGTRRFMAETQYF
NA	TRBJ2-1	17	NA	TRBV5-8	TGTGCCAGCAGCTTGGTGGCTAGCTCAGACTCCTACAATGAGCAGTTCTTC	CASSLVASSDSYNEQFF
NA	TRBJ1-4	15	NA	TRBV4-1	TGCGCCAGCAGCCAAGGGAGGCAGAGCTACGAAAAACTGTTTTTT	CASSQGRQSYEKLFF
NA	TRBJ1-2	15	NA	TRBV18	TGTGCCAGCTCACCGATCTTGGCGGCTAACTATGGCTACACCTTC	CASSPILAANYGYTF
NA	TRBJ1-6	14	NA	TRBV6-5	TGTGCCAGCAGCCGTAGCTCCTATAATTCACCCCTCCACTTT	CASSRSSYNSPLHF
NA	TRBJ2-3	16	NA	TRBV5-1	TGCGCCAGCAGCTTGGGCGGCACCCGTGGGACAGATACGCAGTATTTT	CASSLGGTRGTDTQYF
NA	TRBJ1-1	14	NA	TRBV7-9	TGTGCCAGCAGCTTATTTGACATGAACACTGAAGCTTTCTTT	CASSLFDMNTEAFF
TRBD2	TRBJ2-5	14	NA	TRBV7-2	TGTGCCAGCAGCTTAGAAGGGAGGGGAGAGACCCAGTACTTC	CASSLEGRGETQYF
TRBD1	TRBJ2-3	17	NA	TRBV6-2/TRBV6-3	TGTGCCAGCAGTTACCCTGGACAGGGACAAATCACAGATACGCAGTATTTT	CASSYPGQGQITDTQYF
TRBD1	TRBJ1-5	15	NA	TRBV2	TGTGCCAGTACCTTCCAGGGGGCCCCCAATCAGCCCCAGCATTTT	CASTFQGAPNQPQHF
NA	TRBJ2-1	15	NA	TRBV7-9	TGTGCCAGCAGCCCTAGGACTGTCTCCTACAATGAGCAGTTCTTC	CASSPRTVSYNEQFF
TRBD1	TRBJ2-7	17	NA	TRBV4-1	TGCGCCAGCAGCCGGATTTTAACAGGGGGCGCCTCGAACGAGCAGTACTTC	CASSRILTGGASNEQYF
TRBD2	TRBJ2-3	15	NA	TRBV24-1	TGTGCCACCAGTGAGAGCGGGGGAAGCACAGATACGCAGTATTTT	CATSESGGSTDTQYF
NA	TRBJ1-1	14	NA	TRBV24-1	TGTGCCACCCAATCGGGGGAAATTGCCACTGAAGCTTTCTTT	CATQSGEIATEAFF
NA	TRBJ1-2	12	NA	TRBV29-1	TGCAGCGTTGAGAAGGACTACTATGGCTACACCTTC	CSVEKDYYGYTF
TRBD1	TRBJ1-2	13	NA	TRBV19	TGTGCCAGTAGTCCCCGGGACAGGTATGGCTACACCTTC	CASSPRDRYGYTF
TRBD2	TRBJ2-3	16	NA	TRBV27	TGTGCCAGCAGTTTTAGGGCTAGCGGGAGTATAGATACGCAGTATTTT	CASSFRASGSIDTQYF
TRBD1	TRBJ2-5	14	NA	TRBV13	TGTGCCAGCAGCTTACGACAGGGTGGTGAGACCCAGTACTTC	CASSLRQGGETQYF
NA	TRBJ2-2	17	few	TRBV19	TGTGCCAGTAGTATAGGGGTCGGGAGCGGGAACACCGGGGAGCTGTTTTTT	CASSIGVGSGNTGELFF
TRBD2	TRBJ2-5	14	once	TRBV5-8	TGTGCCAGCAGCCGGGGGGGCCCCATGGAGACCCAGTACTTC	CASSRGGPMETQYF
NA	TRBJ1-1	15	NA	TRBV27	TGTGCCAGCAGTACAGGCTGGGGCGGTGTCACTGAAGCTTTCTTT	CASSTGWGGVTEAFF
TRBD2	TRBJ2-1	15	NA	TRBV19	TGTGCCAGCGGACCGGGACTAGTGGTCTACAATGAGCAGTTCTTC	CASGPGLVVYNEQFF
TRBD2	TRBJ2-3	16	once	TRBV27	TGTGCCAGCAGTTTATCGGGGGGGACTAGCACAGATACGCAGTATTTT	CASSLSGGTSTDTQYF
NA	TRBJ1-5	16	NA	TRBV28	TGTGCCAGCAGTTTTGGCACAGGACATAGCAATCAGCCCCAGCATTTT	CASSFGTGHSNQPQHF
TRBD1	TRBJ2-7	12	once	TRBV6-5	TGTGCCAGCGAGACAGGGGGCTACGAGCAGTACTTC	CASETGGYEQYF
TRBD1	TRBJ1-2	16	NA	TRBV10-2	TGCGCCAGCAGTGCCCCCCGGGACAGGTTTAACTATGGCTACACCTTC	CASSAPRDRFNYGYTF
NA	TRBJ2-5	15	NA	TRBV4-1	TGCGCCAGCAGCCAAGGAAGCCAGGGTCGAGAGACCCAGTACTTC	CASSQGSQGRETQYF
NA	TRBJ2-2	13	NA	TRBV6-5	TGTGCCAGCAGTCTATTAAACACCGGGGAGCTGTTTTTT	CASSLLNTGELFF
NA	TRBJ2-7	12	NA	TRBV19	TGTGCCAGTAGTGCAGATCCTTTCGAGCAGTACTTC	CASSADPFEQYF
NA	TRBJ2-7	13	NA	TRBV28	TGTGCCAGCAGTTTAGCCCCAGGGGACGAGCAGTACTTC	CASSLAPGDEQYF
TRBD1	TRBJ2-3	17	NA	TRBV10-3	TGTGCCATCAGTGCCTACTCACAGGGGGGAGAAACAGATACGCAGTATTTT	CAISAYSQGGETDTQYF
TRBD1	TRBJ2-7	15	NA	TRBV7-9	TGTGCCAGCAGCTCCGACAGGGATTTTTCCTACGAGCAGTACTTC	CASSSDRDFSYEQYF
NA	TRBJ1-1	14	once	TRBV21-1	TGTGCCAGCAGGGGATCGACAGAGAACACTGAAGCTTTCTTT	CASRGSTENTEAFF